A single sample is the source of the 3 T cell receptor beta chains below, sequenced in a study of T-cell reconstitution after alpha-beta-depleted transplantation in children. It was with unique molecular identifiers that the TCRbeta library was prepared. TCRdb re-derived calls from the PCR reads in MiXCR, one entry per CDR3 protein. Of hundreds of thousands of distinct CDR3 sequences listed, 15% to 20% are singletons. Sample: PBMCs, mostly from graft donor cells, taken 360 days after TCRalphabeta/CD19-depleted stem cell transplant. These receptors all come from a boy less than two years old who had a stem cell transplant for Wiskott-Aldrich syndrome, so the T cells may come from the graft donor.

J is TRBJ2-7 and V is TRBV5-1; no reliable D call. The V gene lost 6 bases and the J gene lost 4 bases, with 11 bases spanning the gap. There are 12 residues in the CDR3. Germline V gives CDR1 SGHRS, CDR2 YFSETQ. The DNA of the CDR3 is TGCGCCAGCATCGCCTCGTGTTACGAGCAGTACTTC. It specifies CASIASCYEQYF.

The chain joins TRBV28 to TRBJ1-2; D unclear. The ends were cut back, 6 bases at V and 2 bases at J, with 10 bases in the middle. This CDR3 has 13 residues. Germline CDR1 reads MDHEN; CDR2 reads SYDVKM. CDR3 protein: CASRVTVNYGYTF. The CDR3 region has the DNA TGTGCCAGCAGGGTGACGGTGAACTATGGCTACACCTTC.

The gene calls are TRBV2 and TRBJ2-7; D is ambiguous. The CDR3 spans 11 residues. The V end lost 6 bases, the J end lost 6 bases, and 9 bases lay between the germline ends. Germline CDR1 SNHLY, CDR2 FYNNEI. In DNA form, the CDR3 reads TGTGCCAGCAGCGCCGGGCGCGAGCAGTACTTC. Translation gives CASSAGREQYF.